This T cell receptor (beta chain) was captured in a study of blood T cell repertoires in COVID-19. Background on the study: The study drew acute and convalescent COVID-19 samples from the United States, Italy and Spain.

Deletions cut 2 bases from V and 9 bases from J, with 11 bases between. The CDR3 is 13 amino acids. Germline V gives CDR1 KGHSH, CDR2 LQKENI. TCRdb keeps only in-frame clones here, not all; method: immunoSEQ multiplex PCR. The data contain a few hundred thousand clones, around nine tenths of them singletons. The receptor's source is a woman between 25 and 40 years old with COVID-19, enrolled during active disease. Source material: peripheral blood. The chain couples TRBV18 to TRBJ2-1; D remains unclear. CDR3 in amino acids: CASSPIAGVEQFF. The CDR3 nucleotides are TGTGCCAGCTCACCAATAGCCGGAGTTGAGCAGTTCTTC.